This T cell receptor (beta chain) was captured by sequencing in a study of blood T cells in healthy people across ages. For the second PCR, which ran for 7 to 11 cycles, a sample-barcoded 5' primer and a J-beta primer mix were used. TCRdb itself ran the 5' RACE reads through MiXCR, one entry per CDR3 protein. The data show roughly 1,300,000 distinct CDR3 sequences, around 55% seen once. The germline gives CDR1 MNHEY, CDR2 SMNVEV (reference sequence). The CDR3 length is 15 residues. What was sequenced was blood. The chain has TRBV27 and TRBJ2-4; 7 bases align to TRBD2. TRBJ2-5 matches the DNA end more closely, so the J call is doubtful. The origin of this receptor is a man between 18 and 35 years old in good health. The CDR3 DNA reads TGTGCCAGCAGTTTAATGGGGACTACCCGTGGGACCCAGTACTTC. It translates to CASSLMGTTRGTQYF.